The entry that follows covers one TCR beta chain sequence. The data were taken from a study of OX40 agonist ivuxolimab in advanced cancers. On the study more broadly: Antecedent anti-PD-1, anti-PD-L1 or anti-CTLA-4 therapy was permissible, with around 40% having received some.

Libraries were prepared by immunoSEQ multiplex PCR; TCRdb keeps only in-frame clonotypes and omits some of them. The data hold about 42,000 clones, with approximately 90% observed a single time. Germline-derived CDR1 and CDR2 are SEHNR and FQNEAQ (reference sequence). The CDR3 has 14 amino acids. With 5 bases removed from V and 1 base from J, the gap between germline ends came to 11 bases. The chain carries TRBV7-9 and TRBJ1-1, with D possibly TRBD1 on 6 matching bases. The receptor was isolated from an adult with an advanced solid tumor such as melanoma, head and neck, liver or kidney cancer. This specimen was CD4+ or CD8+ T cells sorted from blood, taken in a trial of the OX40 agonist ivuxolimab. The CDR3 region is CASSQGQWNTEAFF. The CDR3 bases are TGTGCCAGCAGCCAGGGACAATGGAACACTGAAGCTTTCTTT.